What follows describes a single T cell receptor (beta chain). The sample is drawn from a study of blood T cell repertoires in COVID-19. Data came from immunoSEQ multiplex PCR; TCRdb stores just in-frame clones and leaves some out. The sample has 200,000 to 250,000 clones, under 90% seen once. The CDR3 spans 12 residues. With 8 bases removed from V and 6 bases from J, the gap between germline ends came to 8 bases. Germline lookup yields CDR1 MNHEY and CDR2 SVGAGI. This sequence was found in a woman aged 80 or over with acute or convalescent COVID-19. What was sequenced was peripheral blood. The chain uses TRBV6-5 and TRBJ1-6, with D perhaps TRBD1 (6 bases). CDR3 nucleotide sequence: TGTGCCAGCCAGGGGCTTAATTCACCCCTCCACTTT. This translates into CASQGLNSPLHF.